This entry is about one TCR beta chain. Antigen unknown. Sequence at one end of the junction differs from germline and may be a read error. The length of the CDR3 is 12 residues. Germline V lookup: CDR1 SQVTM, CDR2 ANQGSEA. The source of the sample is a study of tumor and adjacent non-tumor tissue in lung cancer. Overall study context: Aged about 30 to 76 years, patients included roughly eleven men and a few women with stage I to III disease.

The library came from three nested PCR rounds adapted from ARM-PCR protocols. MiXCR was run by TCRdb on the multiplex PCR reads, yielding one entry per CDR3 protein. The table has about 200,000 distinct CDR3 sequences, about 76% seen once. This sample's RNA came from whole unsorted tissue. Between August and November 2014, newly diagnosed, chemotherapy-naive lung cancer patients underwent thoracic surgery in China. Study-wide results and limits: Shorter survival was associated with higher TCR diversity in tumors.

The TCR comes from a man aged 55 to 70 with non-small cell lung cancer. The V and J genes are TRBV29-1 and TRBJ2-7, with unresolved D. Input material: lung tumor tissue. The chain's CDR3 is CNVVVAAYEQYF. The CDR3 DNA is TGCAACGTTGTGGTTGCAGCCTACGAGCAGTACTTC.